Detailed here is one TCR beta chain. A single base separates this from a much larger clone, so it may be a read error. This sample is drawn from a study of T cells in Graves' hyperthyroidism and ophthalmopathy. V dropped 11 bases and J dropped 5 bases, with 16 bases sitting between them. Germline V lookup: CDR1 MNHEY, CDR2 SMNVEV (reference sequence). There are 13 residues in the CDR3. TCR beta CDR3 region amplification was performed from RNA transcripts. Primed by the HTBI set, a first-round RT-PCR was run on the TCR CDR3. TCRdb re-derived calls from the multiplex PCR reads in MiXCR, one entry per CDR3 protein. The sample has fewer than 650,000 distinct CDR3 sequences, 12% to 15% seen once. Absence of ophthalmopathy progression within 18 months defined stable Graves' hyperthyroidism.

Sequencing was carried out using blood. The chain employs TRBV27 and TRBJ2-1, with a possible D match to TRBD2 (6 bases). The TCR was taken from a woman between 40 and 55 years old with Graves' hyperthyroidism. CDR3 DNA sequence: TGTGCCGGCCTCCGGCGGGACGACAATGAGCAGTTCTTC. Protein product: CAGLRRDDNEQFF.